These T cell receptor beta chains were read from a single sample in a study of blood T cell repertoires in COVID-19. Here immunoSEQ multiplex PCR was the method, and the copy in TCRdb shows in-frame clones only, minus some. Seen here are tens of thousands of clones, 86% observed once, and the top ten hold under 1.5%. Material: peripheral blood. These TCRs come from a woman aged 60-70 years with acute or convalescent COVID-19. Both conserved end residues are part of each CDR3. A D gene is named only where the DNA matches it firmly. The size field is filled for only some rows; it gives once, few, many or a size class.

>-|TRBV5-6|TRBD1|TRBJ2-1
CASSFRRQGVGNEQFF
TGTGCCAGCAGCTTCAGACGACAGGGTGTAGGCAATGAGCAGTTCTTC
>-|TRBV3-1/TRBV3-2|TRBD1|TRBJ1-2
CASSLNTGQGTSGYTF
TGTGCCAGCAGCCTTAACACGGGACAGGGAACGAGCGGCTACACCTTC
>-|TRBV20-1|-|TRBJ1-1
CSATGQPEAFF
TGCAGTGCTACAGGACAGCCTGAAGCTTTCTTT
>-|TRBV5-1|-|TRBJ1-1
CASSLAGGEAFF
TGCGCCAGCAGCTTGGCCGGGGGGGAAGCTTTCTTT
>-|TRBV29-1|-|TRBJ1-3
CSVGGSAGNTIYF
TGCAGCGTCGGCGGGTCCGCTGGAAACACCATATATTTT
>once|TRBV7-9|-|TRBJ1-1
CASSSPRTVNTEAFF
TGTGCCAGCAGCTCCCCAAGGACAGTGAACACTGAAGCTTTCTTT
>once|TRBV3-1/TRBV3-2|TRBD1|TRBJ1-6
CASSQGTGSSPLHF
TGTGCCAGCAGCCAAGGGACAGGGTCATCACCCCTCCACTTT
>-|TRBV6-5|-|TRBJ2-1
CASSFPGEAYNEQFF
TGTGCCAGCAGTTTCCCAGGGGAAGCCTACAATGAGCAGTTCTTC
>once|TRBV7-8|TRBD1|TRBJ2-7
CASSFDRGPQYF
TGTGCCAGCAGCTTCGACAGGGGGCCACAGTACTTC
>-|TRBV18|-|TRBJ1-4
CASSPGQQTHEKLFF
TGTGCCAGCTCACCAGGACAGCAGACCCATGAAAAACTGTTTTTT
>-|TRBV19|TRBD1|TRBJ1-2
CASSRTGANYGYTF
TGTGCCAGTAGTAGGACAGGCGCTAACTATGGCTACACCTTC
>-|TRBV5-1|TRBD1|TRBJ1-1
CASSGRDRGLAFF
TGCGCCAGCAGCGGGCGGGACAGGGGATTGGCTTTCTTT
>-|TRBV3-1/TRBV3-2|-|TRBJ1-5
CASSQAEAGTPQHF
TGTGCCAGCAGCCAAGCAGAGGCGGGGACGCCCCAGCATTTT
>few|TRBV27|-|TRBJ1-2
CASSPMKRQGLNGYTF
TGTGCCAGCAGTCCGATGAAAAGGCAGGGATTAAATGGCTACACCTTC
>-|TRBV6-5|-|TRBJ2-3
CASGGNAADTQYF
TGTGCCAGCGGGGGGAATGCAGCAGATACGCAGTATTTT
>-|TRBV12-3/TRBV12-4|-|TRBJ1-1
CASKRQGYTEAFF
TGTGCCAGCAAGCGGCAGGGGTACACTGAAGCTTTCTTT
>-|TRBV24-1|-|TRBJ2-7
CATSDLNRFYYEQYF
TGTGCCACCAGTGATTTGAACAGGTTCTACTACGAGCAGTACTTC
>-|TRBV28|TRBD1|TRBJ2-1
CASSSRRDRGTNEQFF
TGTGCCAGCAGTTCCAGGCGGGACAGGGGGACGAATGAGCAGTTCTTC
>-|TRBV9|TRBD2|TRBJ2-2
CASSVDGGVNTGELFF
TGTGCCAGCAGCGTAGATGGGGGGGTGAACACCGGGGAGCTGTTTTTT
>-|TRBV7-8|-|TRBJ2-5
CASSGETSLVETQYF
TGTGCCAGCAGTGGGGAGACTAGTTTGGTGGAGACCCAGTACTTC
>-|TRBV3-1/TRBV3-2|TRBD1|TRBJ1-1
CASSPQTGGSHTEAFF
TGTGCCAGCAGCCCCCAGACAGGGGGCAGTCACACTGAAGCTTTCTTT
>-|TRBV25-1|-|TRBJ1-1
CASSVGGTTEAFF
TGTGCCAGCAGTGTCGGAGGAACTACTGAAGCTTTCTTT
>-|TRBV18|-|TRBJ1-1
CASSQDMNTEAFF
TGTGCCAGCTCTCAGGACATGAACACTGAAGCTTTCTTT
>-|TRBV19|TRBD1|TRBJ2-2
CASSKAGDRGVGTGELFF
TGTGCCAGTAGTAAGGCGGGGGACAGGGGTGTCGGCACCGGGGAGCTGTTTTTT
>-|TRBV10-3|TRBD1|TRBJ2-1
CAISDRGQGLNEQFF
TGTGCCATCAGTGATAGGGGACAGGGGTTAAATGAGCAGTTCTTC
>-|TRBV19|-|TRBJ2-1
CASSIVWAQNNEQFF
TGTGCCAGTAGTATAGTATGGGCCCAGAACAATGAGCAGTTCTTC
>-|TRBV7-2|-|TRBJ1-5
CASSLGGANSNQPQHF
TGTGCCAGCAGCTTAGGCGGGGCAAATAGCAATCAGCCCCAGCATTTT
>-|TRBV3-1/TRBV3-2|-|TRBJ2-5
CASSQSGRGETQYF
TGTGCCAGCAGCCAATCGGGCAGGGGAGAGACCCAGTACTTC
>-|TRBV9|TRBD1|TRBJ2-7
CASSVAGGFGGEQYF
TGTGCCAGCAGCGTAGCAGGGGGCTTTGGGGGCGAGCAGTACTTC
>-|TRBV19|TRBD2|TRBJ2-3
CATSGLALTDTQYF
TGTGCCACCTCCGGACTAGCCCTCACAGATACGCAGTATTTT
>-|TRBV24-1|TRBD2|TRBJ2-3
CATSDSPTSVRTDTQYF
TGTGCCACCAGTGATTCCCCTACTAGCGTGAGGACAGATACGCAGTATTTT
>-|TRBV19|-|TRBJ1-5
CDSYSNQPQHF
TGTGACTCTTATAGCAATCAGCCCCAGCATTTT
>-|TRBV6-5|-|TRBJ2-4
CASSLGGTAKNIQYF
TGTGCCAGCTCGCTGGGGGGTACGGCCAAAAACATTCAGTACTTC
>-|TRBV7-9|TRBD1|TRBJ2-7
CASSSTGTGGYEQYF
TGTGCCAGCAGCTCAACCGGGACAGGGGGCTACGAGCAGTACTTC
>-|TRBV6-5|TRBD1|TRBJ1-2
CASKGQGFGYTF
TGTGCCAGCAAGGGACAGGGATTCGGCTACACCTTC
>-|TRBV27|-|TRBJ1-2
CASSPGQYLDYGYTF
TGTGCCAGCAGTCCCGGACAGTACTTAGACTATGGCTACACCTTC
>-|TRBV7-9|TRBD1|TRBJ2-5
CASSRDRGAQETQYF
TGTGCCAGCAGCCGAGACAGGGGGGCCCAAGAGACCCAGTACTTC
>-|TRBV30|TRBD1|TRBJ1-2
CAWSGQGYGYTF
TGTGCCTGGAGTGGACAGGGCTATGGCTACACCTTC
>few|TRBV9|TRBD1|TRBJ1-2
CASSADRGLGGYTF
TGTGCCAGCAGCGCCGACAGGGGGTTGGGTGGCTACACCTTC
>-|TRBV6-2/TRBV6-3|TRBD1|TRBJ2-6
CASSADRVGGANVLTF
TGTGCCAGCAGCGCAGACAGGGTAGGGGGGGCCAACGTCCTGACTTTC